The TCR beta chain under discussion was sequenced for a study of shared clonotypes between healthy human individuals (dated by TCRdb to the early 2020s). Concerning the study at large: A couple of women and a few men aged 18 to 49 years were included in the cohort. For each donor, CD4 naive and CD4 memory were each run on three plates, CD8 naive on two plates, and CD8 memory on one plate. The study deeply sequenced blood TCR repertoires of several healthy adults to estimate repertoire size and the extent of clonotype sharing between individuals. To increase sequencing depth and limit assay-specific biases, TCR repertoire library preparation and sequencing were carried out by different laboratories using diverse techniques. Each donor's leukapheresis produced roughly between roughly 0.85 and 9.5 billion PBMCs.

CD8 naive samples were CD45RO-negative cells positively selected for CCR7, giving a CD45RA+CCR7+ population that excluded TemRA cells. The donors were healthy, HIV-negative adults with no recently reported acute infections or vaccinations. Only Caucasian adults living in Nashville, Tennessee, USA were represented among the donors. After blood collection by leukapheresis, PBMCs were isolated using Ficoll-Histopaque density gradient centrifugation and then cryopreserved in the vapor phase of liquid nitrogen. Analytical flow cytometry was used to check the purity and quantity of every magnetically sorted T cell population. From each sorted fraction, genomic DNA was isolated and quantified by UV absorbance on a Nanodrop 2000c. Using the deep immunoSEQ assay, TCR CDR3 regions were amplified from genomic DNA by multiplex PCR. Extracted genomic DNA from each cell subset was distributed evenly across all wells of several immunoSEQ 96-well plates, and each plate was treated as a replicate. For sorted subsets, 150 to 200 ng genomic DNA, equal to 25,000 to 35,000 T cell genomes, was loaded into each replicate PCR. Purified libraries were measured with a Qubit 3.0 fluorometer, size-checked on a Bioanalyzer 2100, and measured again with the KAPA Library Quantification kit. Each immunoSEQ 96-well plate was sequenced on its own single-read 150-cycle Illumina NextSeq 550 flow cell. Per the authors' processing: Because only junctional sequences without quality scores were contained in the immunoSEQ output, filtering matching that applied to full-length reads could not be performed. To assign V/J genes and CDR3, sequences were annotated against IMGT germline references using PyIR, a Python wrapper for IgBLAST v1.9. Reads with weak V/J assignments (E-value above 1e-6), missing CDR3, stop codons, out-of-frame junctions, or ambiguous translated residues were removed. V3J clonotypes were defined as sequences sharing an identical inferred V gene, J gene, and CDR3 amino acid sequence. The percentage overlap between two repertoires was calculated by dividing the number of shared unique clonotypes by the size of the smaller repertoire. Richness of each repertoire was evaluated using RTK rarefaction, the Chao1 estimator, and Recon v2.1 estimates of unobserved clonotypes. OLGA was used to compute generation probabilities for all TCRbeta clonotypes that the gDNA method yielded from four donors. As stored in TCRdb, this immuneACCESS dataset retains in-frame rearrangements with V and J assigned. A fraction of the clones does not appear; measured against another copy, unresolved V genes explain less than half of the discrepancy, and the remainder lacks a known reason. The D gene and trimming were derived from the DNA, and the V and J assignments and clone size from that table. This sample has around 1.9 million clones in its table, and roughly 95% of those were observed once. The ten top clones hold 1.5% to 2% of the sample.

This clone has just one count. Its antigen is still unknown. No base quality values were provided; no much bigger clone lies one nucleotide off. Points the paper makes about the study in general: Rarefaction of sorted-subset datasets indicated incomplete sequencing despite the large sequencing depth. Pairwise subsampling led to the expectation that sequencing depth would affect the degree of clonotype sharing among donors. Estimated clonotype richness was generally larger for naive than for memory subsets. Because the study included only a small number of donors, the genetic and exposure-history diversity represented was limited. Sharing across a few donors was observed for approximately 5% of naive CD4, less than 4% of naive CD8, over 2% of memory CD4, and roughly 0.4% of memory CD8 clonotypes. Compared with non-shared clonotypes, the clonotypes found in all four sorted-subset donors had higher generation probabilities. Sampling was limited to blood, and TCR repertoires in tissue likely differ from TCR repertoires in blood.

V was cut back by 4 bases and J by 4 bases, leaving a gap of 9 bases between them. The CDR3 numbers 13 residues from cysteine through phenylalanine. The kept DNA is CDR3 alone, 39 bases in frame from the first base. CDR1 and CDR2 (MNHEY, SMNVEV) derive from the germline V gene (reference sequence). The V and J segments used are TRBV27 and TRBJ2-3, with a weak D call of TRBD1 (6 bases match). This sequence was found in a man between 18 and 35 years old in good health. Some clones in this sample may be carry-over from other donors' samples. The sample was naive CD8+ T cells from PBMCs. The sample's cell subset or site label, in plain terms: CD45RA+CCR7+. The DNA sequence is given as TGTGCCAGCAGTTATCGGACAGCAGATACGCAGTATTTT. This encodes CASSYRTADTQYF.